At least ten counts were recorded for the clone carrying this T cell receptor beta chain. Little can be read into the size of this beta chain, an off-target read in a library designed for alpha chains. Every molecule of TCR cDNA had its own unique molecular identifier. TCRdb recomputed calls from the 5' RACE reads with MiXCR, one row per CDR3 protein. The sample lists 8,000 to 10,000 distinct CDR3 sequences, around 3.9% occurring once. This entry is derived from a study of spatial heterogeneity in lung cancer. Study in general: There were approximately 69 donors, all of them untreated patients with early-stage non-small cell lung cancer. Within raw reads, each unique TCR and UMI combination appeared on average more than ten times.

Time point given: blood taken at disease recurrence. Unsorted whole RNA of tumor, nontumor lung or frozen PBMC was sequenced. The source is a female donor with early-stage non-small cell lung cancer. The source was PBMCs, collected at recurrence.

The CDR3 reads CSVGTQPYEQYF. CDR3 nucleotides: TGCAGCGTTGGGACACAGCCCTACGAGCAGTACTTC. J is TRBJ2-7 and V is TRBV29-1, with D maybe TRBD1 (5 bases). Between the trimmed V and J ends, which lost 4 bases and 2 bases, there was a span of 9 bases. The germline gives CDR1 SQVTM, CDR2 ANQGSEA. The CDR3 extends over 12 amino acids.